This TCR beta chain appears in the sequencing data of a study of blood T cell repertoires in COVID-19. The overall study: The United States, Italy and Spain supplied acute and convalescent COVID-19 samples. PBMCs, B-cell-depleted T cells, or T cells provided the cDNA or gDNA that made up the material.

This CDR3 has 14 amino acids. V lost 6 bases and J lost 1, with 11 bases in between. CDR1 and CDR2 from the germline V gene are MNHEY and SVGAGI. Authors' analysis steps: Nucleated cell counts were estimated from reference gene primer amplification. Clones were sequenced by immunoSEQ multiplex PCR, and TCRdb holds only the in-frame ones, with some missing. Clone size and the V and J calls come from that table; the DNA yielded D and trimming. Of around 30,000 clones detected, roughly 90% appear once; the ten largest clones hold about 0.55%. J is TRBJ2-3 and V is TRBV6-5; D perhaps matches TRBD2 (6 bases). The sequenced sample consisted of peripheral blood. This receptor was identified in a woman aged 40 to 50 with active or convalescent COVID-19. The CDR3 region is CASRRGGGTDTQYF. The CDR3 DNA follows: TGTGCCAGCAGGCGAGGCGGGGGCACAGATACGCAGTATTTT.